One and the same sample provided the 11 T cell receptor beta chains below, sequenced in a study of T cell clones after liver transplantation. Repertoires were generated with immunoSEQ multiplex PCR, while TCRdb's copy carries only in-frame clones and drops some. The sample consists of more than 95,000 clones, around 84% of them appearing once. The sequences come from CD4+ T cells from blood, collected around 49 months after liver transplant. The receptors were gathered from a human patient who received a liver transplant. Some T cells may arise from the graft donor.

The rearrangement links TRBV29-1 to TRBJ1-1; unclear D gene. From germline, CDR1 is SQVTM and CDR2 ANQGSEA. This CDR3 is built from 14 residues. V lost 7 bases, J lost 2 bases, and 17 bases lay in between. The CDR3 nucleotides read TGCAGCGCAGTCGGACTGAGAATAAACACTGAAGCTTTCTTT. Amino acids: CSAVGLRINTEAFF.

CDR3 nucleotides: TGTGCCAGCAGCACATCAGGGGGCCGGGAGACCCAGTACTTC. This encodes CASSTSGGRETQYF. The rearrangement uses TRBV7-6 and TRBJ2-5, with 8 bases identical to TRBD1. Germline CDR1 reads SGHVS; CDR2 reads FNYEAQ. The length of the CDR3 is 14 residues. With 5 bases clipped from V and 5 bases from J, the junction kept 7 bases outside the gene matches.

The chain joins TRBV9 to TRBJ2-5; possible D gene TRBD1, 5 bases. V lost 0 bases, J lost 5 bases, and 17 bases lay in between. The germline V gene has CDR1 SGDLS and CDR2 YYNGEE. CDR3 length: 16 amino acids. The CDR3 protein is CASSVDWAGPSETQYF. As DNA, the CDR3 is TGTGCCAGCAGCGTAGATTGGGCAGGGCCCTCGGAGACCCAGTACTTC.

This sequence joins TRBV11-2 and TRBJ2-1; 7 bases are shared with TRBD2. J lost 7 bases, V lost 1 base, and 10 bases had no gene match. Looked up from germline, CDR1 is SGHAT and CDR2 is FQNNGV. The CDR3 length is 16 residues. CDR3 protein: CASSLGPGAGANEQFF. The CDR3 DNA sequence: TGTGCCAGCAGCTTAGGCCCCGGCGCGGGAGCAAATGAGCAGTTCTTC.

This chain connects TRBV7-2 to TRBJ2-3; 10 nucleotides match TRBD2. Germline loops: CDR1 SGHTA, CDR2 FQGNSA. The CDR3 sequence is 14 residues long. With 9 bases clipped from V and 3 bases from J, the junction kept 6 bases outside the gene matches. The CDR3 spells CARRAGGPTDTQYF. The CDR3 region has the DNA TGTGCCAGGAGAGCGGGAGGGCCGACAGATACGCAGTATTTT.

The CDR3 region is CASSLGGTGAYEQYF. In DNA, the CDR3 is TGTGCCAGCAGTTTGGGGGGGACAGGGGCTTACGAGCAGTACTTC. V and J are TRBV25-1 and TRBJ2-7, with TRBD1 identical over 10 bases. The junction had 8 bases not matched to a gene; V was cut back by 5 bases and J by 4 bases. The length of the CDR3 is 15 residues. CDR1 and CDR2 from the germline V gene are MGHDK and SYGVNS.

To note about this clone: Other nucleotide sequences from this sample produce the same CDR3. The chain links TRBV5-1 to TRBJ1-1; D is unclear. This CDR3 has 14 amino acids. Germline V CDR1 and CDR2: SGHRS, YFSETQ. The V gene lost 0 bases and the J gene lost 2 bases, with 8 bases spanning the gap. DNA of the CDR3: TGCGCCAGCAGCTTGGACAACCTAAACACTGAAGCTTTCTTT. Translation gives CASSLDNLNTEAFF.

This clone showed up many times. The V gene is TRBV10-3, the J gene TRBJ1-1, with TRBD1 matching 9 bases. Trimming cost V 6 bases and J 0 bases; bases outside gene matches: 2. Per the germline V gene, CDR1 is ENHRY and CDR2 is SYGVKD. CDR3 length: 14 residues. The CDR3 sequence: CAIRDRGMNTEAFF. The CDR3 bases are TGTGCCATCAGGGACAGGGGAATGAACACTGAAGCTTTCTTT.

The chain recombines TRBV28 with TRBJ1-1; possibly TRBD1 for D (5 bases). Germline values: CDR1 MDHEN, CDR2 SYDVKM. The CDR3 is 12 residues long. V lost 2 bases and J 11 bases, leaving 12 bases between the germline ends. The CDR3 is CASSLGRETAFF. As DNA, the CDR3 is TGTGCCAGCAGTTTAGGCAGGGAGACGGCTTTCTTT. Together with reference TRBV28 and TRBJ1-1, the CDR3 gives the full variable domain: DVKVTQSSRYLVKRTGEKVFLECVQDMDHENMFWYRQDPGLGLRLIYFSYDVKMKEKGDIPEGYSVSREKKERFSLILESASTNQTSMYLCASSLGRETAFFGQGTRLTVV.

This chain joins TRBV7-8 and TRBJ2-7; a possible D gene is TRBD1 (5 bases). The CDR3 has 15 amino acids. Trimming cost V 1 base and J 7 bases, with 17 bases left between them. Germline CDR1 is SGHVS and CDR2 is FQNEAQ. CDR3 loop: CASSLGEVGAREQYF. CDR3 bases: TGTGCCAGCAGCTTAGGAGAAGTAGGGGCAAGGGAGCAGTACTTC.

The V and J genes are TRBV10-2 and TRBJ2-7; D is possibly TRBD2 (6 bases). Germline-derived CDR1 and CDR2 are WSHSY and SAAADI. CDR3 length equals 13 residues. V lost 0 bases and J 5 bases, leaving 8 bases between the germline ends. CDR3: CASSESPGDEQYF. CDR3 sequence (DNA): TGCGCCAGCAGTGAGTCGCCGGGAGACGAGCAGTACTTC.